The sequence of this T cell receptor beta chain was determined in a study of blood T cell repertoires in COVID-19 (dated by TCRdb to about 2020). Background for the entire study: Collaborator samples came from the United States, Italy and Spain and covered acute and convalescent phases of COVID-19. The samples were drawn from two sources: the first 160 participants of the ongoing ImmuneRACE study, and 1,254 subjects contributed by 6 global collaborators. The prospective study material was composed of cDNA or gDNA derived from T cells, B-cell-depleted T cells, or PBMCs. A freely available public database, intended as a resource for researchers studying the immune response to SARS-CoV-2, is where the repertoires were released. Nearly every sample came with metadata listing a de-identified subject ID, COVID-19 status, age in years and sex. Where available, HLA class I and class II types were obtained from metadata supplied by the sample provider rather than from assay-based typing. Subjects who had been exposed to COVID-19, were actively infected with it, or had recovered from it provided the deeply sampled blood TCRbeta repertoires that made up the dataset. Results the study describes overall, beyond this receptor: Clinical and demographic metadata were provided uncurated, with the amount varying by source and participant.

Each collaborating institution followed its own protocols to collect whole blood in K2EDTA tubes. For TCRbeta analysis, collaborators shipped samples in one of three forms: frozen whole blood, isolated PBMCs, or DNA extracted from either of those sample types. TCRbeta CDR3 regions were amplified from genomic DNA by means of the immunoSEQ Assay, a bias-controlled multiplex PCR. The authors' pipeline ran thus. Nucleated cell counts per sample were estimated from amplification of reference gene primers within the assay. To quantify the absolute abundance of each unique TCRbeta CDR3 rearrangement, sequence reads were collapsed and filtered. For each sample, productive Simpson clonality was calculated by taking the square root of Simpson's diversity index across productive rearrangements. TCRdb re-hosts the immuneACCESS table, in-frame sequences only. Its copies lack some clones; in the studies checked, an unresolved V gene accounts for under half of them, and the cause for the rest is not known. That table furnishes V, J and clone size, whereas the DNA furnished D and trimming. A total of under 500,000 clones appear in this sample, roughly 90% of them only once. Approximately 4.5% of the sample belongs to the ten largest clones.

Looking up the germline V gene yields CDR1 LGHNA and CDR2 YNFKEQ. The germline V and J ends show losses of 4 bases and 4 bases respectively, and no gene match explains 6 bases of the junction. Its CDR3 holds 15 amino acids, cysteine through phenylalanine. This entry keeps only the CDR3 DNA: 45 bases, framed from base 1. A remark on this clone: Its specific antigen is unknown. The sample holds no much larger clone one base away, and base qualities are not on file.

This chain is built from TRBV4-2 and TRBJ2-7; TRBD1 aligns with 11 central bases. Sequencing was done on a sample of peripheral blood. This clonotype originated in a woman in her twenties or thirties with acute or convalescent COVID-19. The DNA sequence is as follows: TGTGCCAGCAGCCTCGCGGGACAGGGGGAGTACGAGCAGTACTTC. Translation gives CASSLAGQGEYEQYF.